The 28 T cell receptor beta chains in this list originate from one sample, sequenced in a study of cytomegalovirus exposure and HLA in healthy donors. PCR was performed using 60 Vbeta and 13 Jbeta primers. TCRdb's table, derived via immunoSEQ multiplex PCR, lists solely in-frame clones and lacks some. The table lists around 75,000 clones, approximately 80% of them singletons, with 3% to 3.5% in the top ten. Material: PBMCs. These receptors were collected from a man aged 40-50 years in good health and CMV-seronegative.

This chain links TRBV2 with TRBJ1-5; TRBD1 might be the D (5 bases). Trimming took 2 bases from V and 2 from J, leaving 10 bases between them. Germline-derived CDR1 and CDR2 are SNHLY and FYNNEI. CDR3 size: 15 residues. CDR3 in amino acids: CASSEQGARNQPQHF. The CDR3 DNA reads TGTGCCAGCAGTGAACAAGGGGCTCGCAATCAGCCCCAGCATTTT.

In this sample, this clone turned up once. This chain joins TRBV6-6 and TRBJ1-2; possible D gene TRBD1, 6 bases. Trimming removed 6 bases from V and 6 bases from J, with 14 bases in between. This CDR3 is 13 amino acids long. The germline gives CDR1 MNHNY, CDR2 SVGAGI (reference sequence). CDR3 sequence: CASRFPTGNGYTF. In DNA form, the CDR3 reads TGTGCCAGCAGATTTCCCACAGGGAATGGCTACACCTTC.

The chain is built from TRBV6-5 and TRBJ2-7, with D possibly matching TRBD2 (5 bases). Trimming pared 5 bases from V and 4 bases from J, leaving 18 bases between. The CDR3 spans 15 residues. CDR1 and CDR2 from the germline V gene are MNHEY and SVGAGI. The CDR3 sequence is CASSLVGAGPYEQYF. The CDR3 coding sequence is TGTGCCAGCAGTCTCGTGGGTGCGGGCCCTTACGAGCAGTACTTC.

A few counts support this clone. The chain employs TRBV6-1 and TRBJ2-3; TRBD2 matches at 10 bases. The CDR3 consists of 16 residues. The J segment lost 2 bases and the V segment lost 3 bases, leaving 5 bases of the junction unmatched. Looked up from germline, CDR1 is MNHNS and CDR2 is SASEGT. The CDR3 nucleotides read TGTGCCAGCAGTGAGGGGCTAGCGGGGGCCACAGATACGCAGTATTTT. It yields the protein CASSEGLAGATDTQYF.

The chain uses TRBV10-1 and TRBJ1-6, with D tentatively TRBD1 (6 bases). CDR3 length equals 18 residues. The V end was cut by 10 bases, the J end by 11 bases, with 33 bases between. Germline V gene data show CDR1 as WNHNN and CDR2 as SYGVQD (reference sequence). The CDR3 sequence is CAILRTACYIQGSPPLHF. CDR3 bases: TGCGCCATCTTGAGAACGGCCTGTTATATTCAGGGGTCCCCACCCCTCCACTTT.

This clone was counted a single time. This sequence joins TRBV2 and TRBJ1-6; 7 bases align to TRBD1. The germline gives CDR1 SNHLY, CDR2 FYNNEI. The CDR3 is 16 residues long. Unmatched junction bases numbered 3, after V lost 2 bases and J lost 2 bases. The CDR3 loop reads CASSEIQGAYNSPLHF. DNA of the CDR3: TGTGCCAGCAGTGAAATCCAGGGGGCCTATAATTCACCCCTCCACTTT.

The genes are TRBV18 and TRBJ2-7; the D gene is possibly TRBD1 (5 bases). Trimming stripped 0 bases from V and 4 bases from J, with 7 bases between. The CDR3 is made up of 13 amino acids. Germline values: CDR1 KGHSH, CDR2 LQKENI. CDR3 in amino acids: CASSPPDTYEQYF. CDR3 nucleotide sequence: TGTGCCAGCTCACCACCGGACACGTACGAGCAGTACTTC.

The CDR3 DNA reads TGCGCCAGCAGGCCAGGGGGAGGCGATAATTCACCCCTCCACTTT. Translation: CASRPGGGDNSPLHF. This chain links TRBV5-1 with TRBJ1-6, with TRBD1 identical over 7 bases. Germline V gene sequence: CDR1 SGHRS, CDR2 YFSETQ. V was pared by 5 bases and J by 5 bases, with 7 bases of the junction left unmatched. This CDR3 comprises 15 residues.

This clone was seen a few times. The CDR3 DNA reads as TGTGCCAGCAGCCCGGGACAGCTCACTGAAGCTTTCTTT. The encoded protein is CASSPGQLTEAFF. The chain couples TRBV7-2 to TRBJ1-1; TRBD1 matches 7 bases. The CDR3 has 13 amino acids. V was clipped by 5 bases and J by 4 bases; unmatched bases: 4. Germline V gene lookup returns CDR1 SGHTA and CDR2 FQGNSA.

The chain links TRBV29-1 to TRBJ1-2; D call uncertain. The CDR3 runs 12 residues. V was pared by 6 bases and J by 0 bases, with 8 bases between. Germline-derived CDR1 and CDR2 are SQVTM and ANQGSEA. The CDR3 spells CSVAGTNYGYTF. For the CDR3, the DNA is TGCAGCGTCGCAGGTACTAACTATGGCTACACCTTC.

The chain links TRBV7-6 to TRBJ2-2; D unresolved. Germline assignment: CDR1 SGHVS and CDR2 FNYEAQ. The germline V and J ends were trimmed by 2 bases and 0 bases, with 4 bases remaining between them. This CDR3 has 14 residues. In DNA form, the CDR3 reads TGTGCCAGCAGCTTATTCACGAACACCGGGGAGCTGTTTTTT. Protein sequence: CASSLFTNTGELFF. Using reference TRBV7-6 and TRBJ2-2 for the parts outside the CDR3, the full variable domain is GAGVSQSPRYKVTKRGQDVALRCDPISGHVSLYWYRQALGQGPEFLTYFNYEAQQDKSGLPNDRFSAERPEGSISTLTIQRTEQRDSAMYRCASSLFTNTGELFFGEGSRLTVL.

The rearrangement uses TRBV7-8 and TRBJ2-7; 10 positions match TRBD1. The trim removed 5 bases at V and 6 bases at J, leaving 10 bases unmatched. The CDR3 totals 15 residues. Germline V CDR1 and CDR2: SGHVS, FQNEAQ. The CDR3 here is CASSPSRDRGREQYF. DNA of the CDR3: TGTGCCAGCAGCCCCTCCCGGGACAGGGGACGCGAGCAGTACTTC.

The rearrangement links TRBV7-3 to TRBJ2-7; TRBD2 matches 9 bases. Looked up from germline, CDR1 is SGHTA and CDR2 is FQGTGA. The CDR3 is 15 amino acids. Trimming removed 2 bases from V and 4 bases from J; junction bases left unmatched: 6. The CDR3 loop reads CASSLLGGGAYEQYF. The DNA for the CDR3 is TGTGCCAGCAGCTTACTTGGCGGGGGGGCGTACGAGCAGTACTTC.

The chain links TRBV19 to TRBJ2-1, with a possible D match to TRBD1 (5 bases). CDR1 and CDR2 (germline): LNHDA, SQIVND (reference sequence). CDR3 length equals 13 residues. The germline V and J ends were trimmed by 8 bases and 6 bases, with 14 bases remaining between them. For the CDR3, the DNA is TGTGCCAGTGGAAAGACAGCCGTCAATGAGCAGTTCTTC. This translates into CASGKTAVNEQFF.

This clone occurred a few times. The rearrangement uses TRBV5-1 and TRBJ1-6, with D tentatively TRBD1 (6 bases). Trimming stripped 7 bases from V and 8 bases from J, with 16 bases between. Germline V gene lookup returns CDR1 SGHRS and CDR2 YFSETQ. CDR3 length equals 14 residues. CDR3 sequence reads: CASGPGDLDSPLHF. CDR3 bases: TGCGCCAGCGGCCCAGGGGATTTGGATTCACCCCTCCACTTT.

The chain joins TRBV11-2 to TRBJ1-2; TRBD1 aligns across 7 bases. The CDR3 has 19 residues. In germline, CDR1 is SGHAT, CDR2 FQNNGV. The junction had 21 bases not matched to a gene; V was cut back by 0 bases and J by 8 bases. This CDR3 reads CASSLEGTRDSPIMEGYTF. The CDR3 nucleotides read TGTGCCAGCAGCTTAGAGGGCACCCGGGACAGTCCCATAATGGAGGGCTACACCTTC.

This clone was counted only a few times. The chain recombines TRBV7-3 with TRBJ2-1; 9 positions agree with TRBD2. CDR3 size: 15 residues. Looked up from germline, CDR1 is SGHTA and CDR2 is FQGTGA. The J segment lost 0 bases and the V segment lost 6 bases, leaving 3 bases of the junction unmatched. The CDR3 region is CASRLSGSSYNEQFF. The DNA of the CDR3 is TGTGCCAGCAGACTTAGCGGGAGCTCCTACAATGAGCAGTTCTTC.

The V gene is TRBV4-2, the J gene TRBJ2-7; D unresolved. CDR1 is LGHNA, CDR2 YNFKEQ, per germline. Trimming cost V 1 base and J 6 bases, with 19 bases left between them. The CDR3 length is 16 residues. DNA of the CDR3: TGTGCCAGCAGCCAAGCTTTAAGGCAGAGGTCGGCCGAGCAGTACTTC. Translated, it gives CASSQALRQRSAEQYF.

V gene TRBV7-8 combines with J gene TRBJ1-5; the D gene is possibly TRBD1 (6 bases). The CDR3 extends over 16 amino acids. V lost 0 bases and J 3 bases, leaving 12 bases between the germline ends. The germline gives CDR1 SGHVS, CDR2 FQNEAQ. The CDR3 bases are TGTGCCAGCAGCTTAGCGAGGGACACGACCAATCAGCCCCAGCATTTT. Its translation is CASSLARDTTNQPQHF.

The V call is TRBV5-1, the J call TRBJ2-5; D unresolved. Trimming shortened V by 0 bases and J by 6 bases, and 12 bases separated the two germline ends. CDR3 length: 14 residues. Per germline, CDR1 SGHRS and CDR2 YFSETQ. CDR3 region: CASSLGSGLQTQYF. In DNA form, the CDR3 reads TGCGCCAGCAGCTTGGGGTCCGGGTTGCAGACCCAGTACTTC.

The chain joins TRBV27 to TRBJ2-3; TRBD2 matches 13 bases. With V trimmed by 8 bases and J by 2 bases, 4 bases remained unmatched. The CDR3 runs 15 residues. Germline V gene sequence: CDR1 MNHEY, CDR2 SMNVEV (reference sequence). Here the CDR3 reads CASRGLAGLTDTQYF. CDR3 nucleotide sequence: TGTGCCAGCCGGGGACTAGCGGGACTCACAGATACGCAGTATTTT.

This clone was observed a few times. The chain carries TRBV5-1 and TRBJ1-6; the match to TRBD1 covers 10 bases. The V segment lost 3 bases and the J segment 10 bases; nucleotides outside the gene matches: 7. Germline V gives CDR1 SGHRS, CDR2 YFSETQ. There are 15 residues in the CDR3. The CDR3 here is CASSSTGQGTSPLHF. The CDR3 bases are TGCGCCAGCAGCTCTACGGGACAGGGGACATCACCCCTCCACTTT.

The V and J genes are TRBV6-1 and TRBJ2-5; TRBD1 aligns across 8 bases. The V gene end was trimmed by 6 bases and the J gene end by 3 bases; junction bases not matched to a gene: 12. The CDR3 runs 16 residues. Germline CDR1 MNHNS, CDR2 SASEGT. The CDR3 protein is CASREHRGMRKETQYF. CDR3 in DNA: TGTGCCAGCAGGGAACACAGGGGGATGAGAAAAGAGACCCAGTACTTC.

The chain is built from TRBV29-1 and TRBJ1-2; D gene uncertain. The germline V and J ends were trimmed by 4 bases and 8 bases, with 20 bases remaining between them. The CDR3 has 14 residues. Looked up from germline, CDR1 is SQVTM and CDR2 is ANQGSEA. CDR3 DNA: TGCAGCGTTGTGGAGGCAGTCATCCATCGAGGCTACACCTTC. Translated: CSVVEAVIHRGYTF.

This chain uses TRBV27 with TRBJ2-7; 7 bases align to TRBD2. Per the germline V gene, CDR1 is MNHEY and CDR2 is SMNVEV (reference sequence). Trimming cost V 5 bases and J 5 bases; bases outside gene matches: 3. The CDR3 has 12 residues. The CDR3 sequence is CASSPGTNEQYF. DNA for the CDR3: TGTGCCAGCAGTCCCGGGACTAACGAGCAGTACTTC.

A word on this clone: Relative to the germline gene, one junction end is altered; a read error may explain this. This chain links TRBV7-3 with TRBJ2-3; weak D call: TRBD2 (6 bases). The CDR3 length is 15 residues. The germline V gene has CDR1 SGHTA and CDR2 FQGTGA. Written as DNA, the CDR3 is TGTTCCAGCAGCTCCGCAGGGACTAGCACAGATACGCAGTATTTT. Residues: CSSSSAGTSTDTQYF.

The V and J genes are TRBV15 and TRBJ1-1, with 8 bases that match TRBD1. Germline V lookup: CDR1 LNHNV, CDR2 YYDKDF (reference sequence). V was pared by 2 bases and J by 10 bases, with 18 bases of the junction left unmatched. The CDR3 has 17 residues. The CDR3 loop is CATSRSLGLDRGLGAFF. In DNA, the CDR3 is TGTGCCACCAGCAGATCCTTGGGGCTAGACAGGGGACTTGGAGCTTTCTTT.

V and J are TRBV7-6 and TRBJ1-5; no firm D call. The germline CDR1 and CDR2 sequences are SGHVS and FNYEAQ. The CDR3 has 15 amino acids. Deletions cut 5 bases from V and 3 bases from J, with 14 bases between. The CDR3 DNA follows: TGTGCCAGCAGCCCTGCCGCACAGATCAATCAGCCCCAGCATTTT. Protein: CASSPAAQINQPQHF.